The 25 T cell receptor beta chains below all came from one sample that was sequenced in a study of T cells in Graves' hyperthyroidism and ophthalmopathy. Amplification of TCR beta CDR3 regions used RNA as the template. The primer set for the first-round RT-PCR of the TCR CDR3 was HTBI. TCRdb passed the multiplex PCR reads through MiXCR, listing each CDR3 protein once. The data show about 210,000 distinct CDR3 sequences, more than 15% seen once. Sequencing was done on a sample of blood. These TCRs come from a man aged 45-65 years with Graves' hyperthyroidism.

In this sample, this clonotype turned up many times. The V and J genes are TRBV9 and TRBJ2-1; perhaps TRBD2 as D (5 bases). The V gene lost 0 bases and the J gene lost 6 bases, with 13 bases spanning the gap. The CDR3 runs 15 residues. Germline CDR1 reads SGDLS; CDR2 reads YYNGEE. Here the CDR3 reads CASSVGSGLGNEQFF. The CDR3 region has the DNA TGTGCCAGCAGCGTAGGGAGCGGCCTAGGCAATGAGCAGTTCTTC.

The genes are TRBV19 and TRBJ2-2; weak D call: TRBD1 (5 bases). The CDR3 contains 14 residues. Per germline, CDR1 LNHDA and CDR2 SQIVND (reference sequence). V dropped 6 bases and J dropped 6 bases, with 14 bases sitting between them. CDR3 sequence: CASRDRIGAGELFF. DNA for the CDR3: TGTGCCAGTAGAGACCGCATAGGGGCCGGGGAGCTGTTTTTT.

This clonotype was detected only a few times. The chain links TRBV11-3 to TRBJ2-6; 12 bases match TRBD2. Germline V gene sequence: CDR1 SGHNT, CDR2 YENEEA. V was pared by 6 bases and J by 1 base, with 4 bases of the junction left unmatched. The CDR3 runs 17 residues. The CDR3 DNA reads TGTGCCAGCAGGCCGGGACTAGCGGGTTCTGGGGCCAACGTCCTGACTTTC. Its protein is CASRPGLAGSGANVLTF. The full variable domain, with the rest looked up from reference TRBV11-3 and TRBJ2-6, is EAGVVQSPRYKIIEKKQPVAFWCNPISGHNTLYWYLQNLGQGPELLIRYENEEAVDDSQLPKDRFSAERLKGVDSTLKIQPAELGDSAVYLCASRPGLAGSGANVLTFGAGSRLTVL.

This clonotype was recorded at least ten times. The DNA of the CDR3 is TGTGCCAGCAGTGATGAGGTGTCTGGGGCCAACGTCCTGACTTTC. This encodes CASSDEVSGANVLTF. The V call is TRBV2, the J call TRBJ2-6, with D unresolved. The CDR3 spans 15 residues. V lost 3 bases and J 1 base, leaving 7 bases between the germline ends. Germline CDR1 SNHLY, CDR2 FYNNEI.

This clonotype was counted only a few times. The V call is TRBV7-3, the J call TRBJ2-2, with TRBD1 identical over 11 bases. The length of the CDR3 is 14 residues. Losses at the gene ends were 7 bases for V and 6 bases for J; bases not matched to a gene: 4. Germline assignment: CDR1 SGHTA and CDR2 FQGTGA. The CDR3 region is CASTGQGASGELFF. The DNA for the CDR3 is TGTGCCAGCACCGGACAGGGGGCCTCCGGGGAGCTGTTTTTT.

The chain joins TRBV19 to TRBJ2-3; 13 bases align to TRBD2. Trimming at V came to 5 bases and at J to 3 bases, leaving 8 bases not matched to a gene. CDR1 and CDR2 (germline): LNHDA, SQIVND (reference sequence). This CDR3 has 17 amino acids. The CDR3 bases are TGTGCCAGTAGTGCTGGACTAGCGGGAGATCGTACAGATACGCAGTATTTT. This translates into CASSAGLAGDRTDTQYF.

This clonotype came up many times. The CDR3 DNA follows: TGTGCCAGCAAGTACCAGATGGACACTGAAGCTTTCTTT. As protein: CASKYQMDTEAFF. V is TRBV6-1 and J is TRBJ1-1; no definite D call. V lost 7 bases, J lost 3 bases, and 12 bases lay in between. Per germline, CDR1 MNHNS and CDR2 SASEGT. The CDR3 consists of 13 residues.

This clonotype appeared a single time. This CDR3 reads CALKRPIGRARFYNEQFF. The CDR3 DNA follows: TGTGCCCTCAAGCGCCCGATCGGGAGGGCCCGGTTCTACAATGAGCAGTTCTTC. The rearrangement links TRBV19 to TRBJ2-1; 8 nucleotides line up with TRBD2. The V gene end was trimmed by 11 bases and the J gene end by 3 bases; junction bases not matched to a gene: 21. The CDR3 is 18 amino acids. Germline V gene sequence: CDR1 LNHDA, CDR2 SQIVND (reference sequence).

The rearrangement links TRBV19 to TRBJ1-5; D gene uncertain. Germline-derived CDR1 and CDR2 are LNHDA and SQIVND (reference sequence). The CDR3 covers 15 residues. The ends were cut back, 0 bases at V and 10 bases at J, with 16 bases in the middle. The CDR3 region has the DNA TGTGCCAGTAGTATAGACATGGTGGATAGCGGACCCCAGCATTTT. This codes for CASSIDMVDSGPQHF. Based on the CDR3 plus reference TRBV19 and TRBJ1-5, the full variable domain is DGGITQSPKYLFRKEGQNVTLSCEQNLNHDAMYWYRQDPGQGLRLIYYSQIVNDFQKGDIAEGYSVSREKKESFPLTVTSAQKNPTAFYLCASSIDMVDSGPQHFGDGTRLSIL.

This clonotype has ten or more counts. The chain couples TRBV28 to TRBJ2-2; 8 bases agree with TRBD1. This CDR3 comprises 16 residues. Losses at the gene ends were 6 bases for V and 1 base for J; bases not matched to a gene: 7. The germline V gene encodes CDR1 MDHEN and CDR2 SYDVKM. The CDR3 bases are TGTGCCAGCAGCCCACTAGGGACAGGGAACACCGGGGAGCTGTTTTTT. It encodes CASSPLGTGNTGELFF. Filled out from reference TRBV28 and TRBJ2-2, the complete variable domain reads DVKVTQSSRYLVKRTGEKVFLECVQDMDHENMFWYRQDPGLGLRLIYFSYDVKMKEKGDIPEGYSVSREKKERFSLILESASTNQTSMYLCASSPLGTGNTGELFFGEGSRLTVL.

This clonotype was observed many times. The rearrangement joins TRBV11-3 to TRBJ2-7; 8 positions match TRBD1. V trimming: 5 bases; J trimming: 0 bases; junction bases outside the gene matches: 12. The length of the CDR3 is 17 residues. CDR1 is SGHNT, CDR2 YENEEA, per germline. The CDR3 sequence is CASSTHALDRGSYEQYF. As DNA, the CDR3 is TGTGCCAGCAGCACTCATGCCCTCGACAGGGGCTCCTACGAGCAGTACTTC.

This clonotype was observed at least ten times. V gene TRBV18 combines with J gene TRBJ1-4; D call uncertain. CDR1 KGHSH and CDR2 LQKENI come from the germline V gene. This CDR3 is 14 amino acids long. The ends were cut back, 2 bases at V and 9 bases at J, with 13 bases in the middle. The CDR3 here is CASSPEPPGQKLFF. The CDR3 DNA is TGTGCCAGCTCACCAGAACCCCCAGGCCAAAAACTGTTTTTT.

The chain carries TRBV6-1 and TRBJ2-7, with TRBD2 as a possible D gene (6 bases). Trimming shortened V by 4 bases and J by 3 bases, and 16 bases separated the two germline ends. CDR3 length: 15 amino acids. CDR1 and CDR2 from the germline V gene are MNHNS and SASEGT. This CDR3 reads CASSGGLFSRYEQYF. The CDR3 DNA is TGTGCCAGCAGTGGGGGACTTTTTTCTCGCTACGAGCAGTACTTC.

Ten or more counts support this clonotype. The CDR3 reads CASSPLTGLGPEAFF. The DNA of the CDR3 is TGTGCCAGCTCACCGTTAACAGGGCTCGGTCCTGAAGCTTTCTTT. The chain couples TRBV18 to TRBJ1-1; TRBD1 might be the D (6 bases). The CDR3 runs to 15 residues. With 3 bases removed from V and 6 bases from J, the gap between germline ends came to 17 bases. Germline loops: CDR1 KGHSH, CDR2 LQKENI.

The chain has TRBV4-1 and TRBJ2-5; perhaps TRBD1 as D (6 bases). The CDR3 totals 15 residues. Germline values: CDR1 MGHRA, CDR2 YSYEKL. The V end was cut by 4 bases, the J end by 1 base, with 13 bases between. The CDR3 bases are TGCGCCAGCAGCCGAACACCGACAGGCCAAGAGACCCAGTACTTC. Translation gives CASSRTPTGQETQYF.

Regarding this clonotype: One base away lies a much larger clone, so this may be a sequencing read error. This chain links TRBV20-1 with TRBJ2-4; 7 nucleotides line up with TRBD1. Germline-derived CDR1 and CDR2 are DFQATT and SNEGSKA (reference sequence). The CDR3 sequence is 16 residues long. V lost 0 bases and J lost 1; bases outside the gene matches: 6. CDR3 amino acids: CSARENRGQAKNIQYF. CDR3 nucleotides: TGCAGTGCTAGAGAGAACAGGGGACAGGCCAAAAACATTCAGTACTTC.

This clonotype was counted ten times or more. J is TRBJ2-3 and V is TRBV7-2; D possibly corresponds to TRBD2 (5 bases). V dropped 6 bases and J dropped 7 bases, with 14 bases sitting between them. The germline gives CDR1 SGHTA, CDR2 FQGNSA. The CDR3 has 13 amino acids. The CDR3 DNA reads TGTGCCAGCAGTCGCAATAGGGAGAATACGCAGTATTTT. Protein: CASSRNRENTQYF.

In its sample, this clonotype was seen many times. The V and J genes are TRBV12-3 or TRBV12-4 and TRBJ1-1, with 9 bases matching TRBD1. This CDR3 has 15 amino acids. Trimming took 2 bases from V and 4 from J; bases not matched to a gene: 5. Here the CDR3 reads CASSLWDRAGTEAFF. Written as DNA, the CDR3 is TGTGCCAGCAGTTTATGGGACAGGGCAGGCACTGAAGCTTTCTTT.

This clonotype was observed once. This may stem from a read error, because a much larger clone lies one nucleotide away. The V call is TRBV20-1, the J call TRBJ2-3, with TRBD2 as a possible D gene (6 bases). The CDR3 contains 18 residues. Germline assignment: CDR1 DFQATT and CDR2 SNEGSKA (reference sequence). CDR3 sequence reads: CSARDLRRLALSTDTRYF. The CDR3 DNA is TGCAGTGCTAGAGATCTTAGAAGGCTAGCGCTTAGCACAGATACGCGGTATTTT.

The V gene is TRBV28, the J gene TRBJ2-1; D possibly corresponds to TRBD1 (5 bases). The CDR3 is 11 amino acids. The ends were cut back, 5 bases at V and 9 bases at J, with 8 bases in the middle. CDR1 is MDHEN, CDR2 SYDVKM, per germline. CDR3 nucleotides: TGTGCCAGCAGTCTCCAGGGTGAGCAGTTCTTC. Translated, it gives CASSLQGEQFF.

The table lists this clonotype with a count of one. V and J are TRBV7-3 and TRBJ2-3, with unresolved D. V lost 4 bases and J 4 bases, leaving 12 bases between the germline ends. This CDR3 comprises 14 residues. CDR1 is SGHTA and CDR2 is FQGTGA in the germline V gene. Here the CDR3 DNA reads TGTGCCAGCAGCTCGGCGCTGGGATCAGATACGCAGTATTTT. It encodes CASSSALGSDTQYF.

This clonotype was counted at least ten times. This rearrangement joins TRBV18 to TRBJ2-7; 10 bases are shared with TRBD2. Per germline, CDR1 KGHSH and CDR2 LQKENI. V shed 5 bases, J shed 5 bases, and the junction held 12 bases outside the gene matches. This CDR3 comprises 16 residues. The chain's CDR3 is CASSAKPSGSYNEQYF. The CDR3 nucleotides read TGTGCCAGCTCAGCAAAGCCTAGCGGGAGTTACAACGAGCAGTACTTC.

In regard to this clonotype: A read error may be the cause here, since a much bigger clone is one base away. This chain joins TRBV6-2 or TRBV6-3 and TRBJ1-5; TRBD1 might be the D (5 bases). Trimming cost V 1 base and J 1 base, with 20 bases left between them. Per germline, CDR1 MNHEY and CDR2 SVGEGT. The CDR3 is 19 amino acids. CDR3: CASSYFSGTRVRSNQPQHF. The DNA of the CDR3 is TGTGCCAGCAGTTACTTCTCCGGGACCAGGGTCAGAAGCAATCAGCCCCAGCATTTT.

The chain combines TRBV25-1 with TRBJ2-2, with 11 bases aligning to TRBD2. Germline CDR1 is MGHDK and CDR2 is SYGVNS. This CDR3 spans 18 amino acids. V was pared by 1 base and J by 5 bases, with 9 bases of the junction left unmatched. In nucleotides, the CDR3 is TGTGCCAGCAGTGAATCTGTCCTAGCGGGAGGTCAGACCGGGGAGCTGTTTTTT. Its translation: CASSESVLAGGQTGELFF.

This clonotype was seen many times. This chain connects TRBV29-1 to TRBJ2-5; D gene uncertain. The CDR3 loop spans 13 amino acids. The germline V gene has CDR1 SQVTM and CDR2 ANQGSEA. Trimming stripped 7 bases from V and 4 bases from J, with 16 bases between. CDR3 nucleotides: TGCAGCGCCCCTTGGGTTGGAATAGAGACCCAGTACTTC. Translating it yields CSAPWVGIETQYF.